This T cell receptor (beta chain) stems from a study of cytomegalovirus exposure and HLA in healthy donors. 13 Jbeta primers and 60 Vbeta primers were used for the PCR. Some clones are missing from TCRdb's copy, which holds only in-frame ones; the method was immunoSEQ multiplex PCR. The sample contains around 150,000 clones, about four fifths of which appear only once. The CDR3 sequence is 16 residues long. Germline V gene data show CDR1 as SGHTA and CDR2 as FQGNSA. Trimming removed 1 base from V and 6 bases from J; junction bases left unmatched: 5. The sample taken for sequencing was PBMCs. The chain couples TRBV7-2 to TRBJ2-1, with TRBD2 identical over 11 bases. This clonotype originated in a man in his fifties in good health and CMV-seropositive. CDR3 loop: CASSLELAGVRNEQFF. The DNA for the CDR3 is TGTGCCAGCAGCTTAGAACTAGCGGGAGTTCGCAATGAGCAGTTCTTC. Variable domain in full (rest from reference TRBV7-2 and TRBJ2-1): GAGVSQSPSNKVTEKGKDVELRCDPISGHTALYWYRQSLGQGLEFLIYFQGNSAPDKSGLPSDRFSAERTGGSVSTLTIQRTQQEDSAVYLCASSLELAGVRNEQFFGPGTRLTVL.